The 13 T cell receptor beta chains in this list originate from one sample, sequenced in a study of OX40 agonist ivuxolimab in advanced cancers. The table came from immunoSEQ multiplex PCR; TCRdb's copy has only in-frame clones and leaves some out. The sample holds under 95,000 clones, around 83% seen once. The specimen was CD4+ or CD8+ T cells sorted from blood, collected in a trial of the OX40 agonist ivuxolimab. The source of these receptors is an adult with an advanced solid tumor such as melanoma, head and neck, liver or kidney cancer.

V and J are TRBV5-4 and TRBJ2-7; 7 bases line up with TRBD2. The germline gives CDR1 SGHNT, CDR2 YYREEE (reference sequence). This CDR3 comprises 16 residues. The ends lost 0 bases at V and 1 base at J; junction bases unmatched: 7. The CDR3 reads CASSLEAGLTSYEQYF. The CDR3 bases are TGTGCCAGCAGCTTGGAAGCGGGACTTACTTCCTACGAGCAGTACTTC.

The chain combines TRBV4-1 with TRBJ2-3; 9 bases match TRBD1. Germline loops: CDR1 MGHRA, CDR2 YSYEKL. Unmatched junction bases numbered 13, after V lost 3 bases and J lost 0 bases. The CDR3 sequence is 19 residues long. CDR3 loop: CASSQTGTGSTSSTDTQYF. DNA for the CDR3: TGCGCCAGCAGCCAGACTGGGACAGGGTCTACTTCTAGCACAGATACGCAGTATTTT.

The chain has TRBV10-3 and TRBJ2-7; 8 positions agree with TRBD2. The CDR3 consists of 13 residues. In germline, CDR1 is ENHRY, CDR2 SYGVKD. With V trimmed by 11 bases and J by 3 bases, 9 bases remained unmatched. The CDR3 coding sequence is TGTGCCGAAGAGCGGGAGTGCCTCTACGAGCAGTACTTC. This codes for CAEERECLYEQYF.

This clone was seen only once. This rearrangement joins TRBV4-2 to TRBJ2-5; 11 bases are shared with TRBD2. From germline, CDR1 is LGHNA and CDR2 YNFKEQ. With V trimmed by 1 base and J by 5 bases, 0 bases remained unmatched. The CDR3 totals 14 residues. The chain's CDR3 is CASSQGTSGETQYF. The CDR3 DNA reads TGTGCCAGCAGCCAAGGGACTAGCGGGGAGACCCAGTACTTC.

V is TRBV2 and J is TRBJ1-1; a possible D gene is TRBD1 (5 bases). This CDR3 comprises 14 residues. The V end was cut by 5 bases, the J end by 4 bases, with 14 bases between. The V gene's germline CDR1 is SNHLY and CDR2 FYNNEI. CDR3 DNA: TGTGCCAGCAGTTCCGGCAGGGCTCTCACTGAAGCTTTCTTT. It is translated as CASSSGRALTEAFF.

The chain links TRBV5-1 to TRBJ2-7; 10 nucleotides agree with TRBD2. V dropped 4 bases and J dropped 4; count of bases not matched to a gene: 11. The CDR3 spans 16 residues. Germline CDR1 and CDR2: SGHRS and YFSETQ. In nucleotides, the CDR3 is TGCGCCAGCAGCCCGCGGACTAGCGGAGTACCTTACGAGCAGTACTTC. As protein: CASSPRTSGVPYEQYF.

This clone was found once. The CDR3 spells CASSQVSPNTDTQYF. CDR3 nucleotides: TGTGCCAGCAGCCAAGTGTCACCTAACACAGATACGCAGTATTTT. The V gene is TRBV4-2, the J gene TRBJ2-3; no firm D call. Trimming stripped 1 base from V and 2 bases from J, with 10 bases between. Per germline, CDR1 LGHNA and CDR2 YNFKEQ. The CDR3 is 15 residues long.

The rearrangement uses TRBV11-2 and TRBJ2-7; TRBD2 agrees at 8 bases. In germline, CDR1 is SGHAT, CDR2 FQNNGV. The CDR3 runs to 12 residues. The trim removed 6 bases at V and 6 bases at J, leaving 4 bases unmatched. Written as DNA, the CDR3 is TGTGCCAGCAGATCGGCGGGGGGCGAGCAGTACTTC. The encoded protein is CASRSAGGEQYF.

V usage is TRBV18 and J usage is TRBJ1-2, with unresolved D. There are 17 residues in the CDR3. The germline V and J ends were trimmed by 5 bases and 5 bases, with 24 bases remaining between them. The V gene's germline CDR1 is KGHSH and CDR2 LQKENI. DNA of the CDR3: TGTGCCAGCTCATCAACACCTAACTATAGGGATAATTATGGCTACACCTTC. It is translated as CASSSTPNYRDNYGYTF.

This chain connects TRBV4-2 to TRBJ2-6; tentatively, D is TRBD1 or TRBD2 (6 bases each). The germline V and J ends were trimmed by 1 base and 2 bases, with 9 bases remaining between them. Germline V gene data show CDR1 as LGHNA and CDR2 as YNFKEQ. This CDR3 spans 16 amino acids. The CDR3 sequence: CASSQGRGPGANVLTF. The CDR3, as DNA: TGTGCCAGCAGCCAAGGTCGGGGGCCTGGGGCCAACGTCCTGACTTTC.

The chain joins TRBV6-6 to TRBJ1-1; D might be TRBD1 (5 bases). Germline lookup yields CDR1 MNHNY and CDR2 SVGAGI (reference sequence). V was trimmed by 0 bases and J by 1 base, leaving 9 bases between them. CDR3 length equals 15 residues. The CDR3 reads CASSYSGQGNTEAFF. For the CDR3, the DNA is TGTGCCAGCAGTTACTCCGGCCAGGGGAACACTGAAGCTTTCTTT.

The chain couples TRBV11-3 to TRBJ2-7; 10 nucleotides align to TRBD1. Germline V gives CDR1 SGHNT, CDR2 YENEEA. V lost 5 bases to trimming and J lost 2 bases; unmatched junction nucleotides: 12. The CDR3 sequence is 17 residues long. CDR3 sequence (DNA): TGTGCCAGCAGCCGCTCCCACTCGGGACAGGGGACCTACGAGCAGTACTTC. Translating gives CASSRSHSGQGTYEQYF.

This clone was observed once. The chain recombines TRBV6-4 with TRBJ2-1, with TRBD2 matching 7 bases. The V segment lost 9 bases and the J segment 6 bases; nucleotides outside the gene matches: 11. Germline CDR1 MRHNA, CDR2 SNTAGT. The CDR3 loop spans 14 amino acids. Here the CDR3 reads CASQREPSSNEQFF. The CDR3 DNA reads TGTGCCAGTCAGCGGGAACCTTCTTCCAATGAGCAGTTCTTC.